Sequencing of this TCR beta chain was carried out in a study of control samples from healthy donors and cancer patients. CDR1 SEHNR and CDR2 FQNEAQ come from the germline V gene (reference sequence). J gave up 9 bases and V 5 bases, and 13 bases lay outside the gene matches. The CDR3 length is 15 residues. Assay: immunoSEQ multiplex PCR; the TCRdb copy retains only in-frame clones and omits some. The table has over 200,000 clones, around 79% seen once. This TCR was recovered from a woman aged 60-70 years with lung cancer. What was sequenced was PBMCs. The chain links TRBV7-9 to TRBJ2-1, with 7 bases fitting TRBD2. CDR3 DNA: TGTGCCAGCAGCCCCCTGGGGGGGGAGGGGCGTGAGCAGTTCTTC. Residues: CASSPLGGEGREQFF.